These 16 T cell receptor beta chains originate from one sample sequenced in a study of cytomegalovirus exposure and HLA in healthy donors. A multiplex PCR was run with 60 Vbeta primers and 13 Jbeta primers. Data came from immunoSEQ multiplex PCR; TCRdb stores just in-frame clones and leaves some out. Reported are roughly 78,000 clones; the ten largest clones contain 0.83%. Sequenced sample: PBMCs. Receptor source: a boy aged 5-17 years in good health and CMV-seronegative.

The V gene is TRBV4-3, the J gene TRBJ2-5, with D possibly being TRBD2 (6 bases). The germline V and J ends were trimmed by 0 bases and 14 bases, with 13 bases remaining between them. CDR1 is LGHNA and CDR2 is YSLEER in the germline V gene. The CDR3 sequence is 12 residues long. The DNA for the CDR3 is TGCGCCAGCAGCCAAGATGGTGGCGGGATATACTTC. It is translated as CASSQDGGGIYF.

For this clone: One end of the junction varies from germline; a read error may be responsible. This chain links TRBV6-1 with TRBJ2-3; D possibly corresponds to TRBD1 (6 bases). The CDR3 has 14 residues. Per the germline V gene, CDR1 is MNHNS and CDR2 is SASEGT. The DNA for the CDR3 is TGTGCCAGCAGCTACACAGGGAACGAGGATAAGCAGTATTTT. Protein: CASSYTGNEDKQYF.

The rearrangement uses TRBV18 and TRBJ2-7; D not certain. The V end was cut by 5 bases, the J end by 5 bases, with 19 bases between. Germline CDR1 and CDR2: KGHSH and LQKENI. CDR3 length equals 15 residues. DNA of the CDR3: TGTGCCAGCTCATCCTCGCTAGGTACTCTGGACGAGCAGTACTTC. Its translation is CASSSSLGTLDEQYF.

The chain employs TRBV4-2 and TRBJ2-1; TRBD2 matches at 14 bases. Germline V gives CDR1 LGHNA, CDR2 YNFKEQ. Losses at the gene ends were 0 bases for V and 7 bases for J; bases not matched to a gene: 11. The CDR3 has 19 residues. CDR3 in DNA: TGTGCCAGCAGCCAAGATAGGAGACTAGCGGGGGGGCAATTGAATGAGCAGTTCTTC. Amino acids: CASSQDRRLAGGQLNEQFF.

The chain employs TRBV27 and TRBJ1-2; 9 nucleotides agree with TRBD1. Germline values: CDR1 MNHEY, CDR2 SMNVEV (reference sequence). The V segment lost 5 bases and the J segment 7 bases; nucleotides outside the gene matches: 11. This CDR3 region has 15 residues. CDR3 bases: TGTGCCAGCAGTGCGCCGGGGACAGGGATTGGTGGCTACACCTTC. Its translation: CASSAPGTGIGGYTF.

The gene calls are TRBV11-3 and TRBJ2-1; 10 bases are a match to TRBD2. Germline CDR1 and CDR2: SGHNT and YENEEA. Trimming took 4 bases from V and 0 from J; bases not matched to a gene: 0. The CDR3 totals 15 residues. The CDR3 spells CASSSSGGSYNEQFF. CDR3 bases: TGTGCCAGCAGCTCTAGCGGGGGCTCCTACAATGAGCAGTTCTTC.

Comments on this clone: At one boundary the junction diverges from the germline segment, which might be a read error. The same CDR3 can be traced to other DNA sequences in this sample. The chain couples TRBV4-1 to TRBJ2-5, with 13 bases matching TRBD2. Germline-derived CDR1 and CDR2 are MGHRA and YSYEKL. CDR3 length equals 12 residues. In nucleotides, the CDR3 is TGCGCCAGCAGCCAACCGGGACTAGCGGGGCACTTC. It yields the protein CASSQPGLAGHF.

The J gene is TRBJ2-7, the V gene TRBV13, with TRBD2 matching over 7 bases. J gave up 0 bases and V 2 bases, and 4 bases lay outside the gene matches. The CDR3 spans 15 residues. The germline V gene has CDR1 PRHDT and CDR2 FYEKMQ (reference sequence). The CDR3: CASSLFGGSSYEQYF. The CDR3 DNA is TGTGCCAGCAGCTTATTTGGCGGGAGCTCCTACGAGCAGTACTTC.

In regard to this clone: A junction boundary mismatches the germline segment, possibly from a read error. DNA of the CDR3: TGTGCCGGGAGTGTGATAGATAGGGGGCTTCAGCCCCAGCATTTT. This encodes CAGSVIDRGLQPQHF. This rearrangement joins TRBV30 to TRBJ1-5; 7 bases are a match to TRBD1. Germline V gene lookup returns CDR1 GTSNPN and CDR2 SVGIG (reference sequence). CDR3 length: 15 amino acids.

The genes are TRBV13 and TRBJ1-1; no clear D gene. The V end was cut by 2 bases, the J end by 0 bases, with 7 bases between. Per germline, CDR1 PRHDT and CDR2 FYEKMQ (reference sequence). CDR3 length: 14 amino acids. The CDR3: CASSLQVMNTEAFF. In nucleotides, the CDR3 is TGTGCCAGCAGCTTACAGGTAATGAACACTGAAGCTTTCTTT.

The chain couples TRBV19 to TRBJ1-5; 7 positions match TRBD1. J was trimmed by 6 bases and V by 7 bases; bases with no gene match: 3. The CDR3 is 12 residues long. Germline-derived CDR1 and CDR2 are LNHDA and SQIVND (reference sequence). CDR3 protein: CASTQGVQPQHF. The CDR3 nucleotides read TGTGCCAGTACGCAGGGGGTTCAGCCCCAGCATTTT.

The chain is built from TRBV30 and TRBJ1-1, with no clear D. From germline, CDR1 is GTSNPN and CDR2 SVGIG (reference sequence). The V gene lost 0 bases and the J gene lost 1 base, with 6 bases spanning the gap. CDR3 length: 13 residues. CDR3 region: CAWSVIRNTEAFF. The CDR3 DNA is TGTGCCTGGAGTGTAATTAGGAACACTGAAGCTTTCTTT.

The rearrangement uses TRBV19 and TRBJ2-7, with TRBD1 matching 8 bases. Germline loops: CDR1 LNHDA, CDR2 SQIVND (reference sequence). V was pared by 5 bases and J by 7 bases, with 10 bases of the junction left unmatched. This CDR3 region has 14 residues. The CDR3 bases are TGTGCCAGTAGTTCCCCCGACAGGGGCGGAGAGCAGTACTTC. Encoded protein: CASSSPDRGGEQYF. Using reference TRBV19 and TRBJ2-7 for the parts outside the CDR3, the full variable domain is DGGITQSPKYLFRKEGQNVTLSCEQNLNHDAMYWYRQDPGQGLRLIYYSQIVNDFQKGDIAEGYSVSREKKESFPLTVTSAQKNPTAFYLCASSSPDRGGEQYFGPGTRLTVT.

The CDR3 here is CASSALRGLAGVDEQFF. The CDR3 DNA is TGTGCCAGCAGTGCATTAAGAGGACTAGCGGGAGTCGATGAGCAGTTCTTC. This rearrangement joins TRBV25-1 to TRBJ2-1; TRBD2 aligns across 13 bases. Germline CDR1 MGHDK, CDR2 SYGVNS. CDR3 length: 17 amino acids. The junction had 11 bases not matched to a gene; V was cut back by 4 bases and J by 8 bases.

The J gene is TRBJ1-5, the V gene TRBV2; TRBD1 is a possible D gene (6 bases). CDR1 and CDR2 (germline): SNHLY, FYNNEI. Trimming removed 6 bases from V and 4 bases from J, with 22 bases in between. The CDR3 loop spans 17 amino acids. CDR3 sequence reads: CASRINTGRGGNQPQHF. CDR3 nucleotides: TGTGCCAGCAGGATAAATACAGGGAGGGGGGGTAATCAGCCCCAGCATTTT.

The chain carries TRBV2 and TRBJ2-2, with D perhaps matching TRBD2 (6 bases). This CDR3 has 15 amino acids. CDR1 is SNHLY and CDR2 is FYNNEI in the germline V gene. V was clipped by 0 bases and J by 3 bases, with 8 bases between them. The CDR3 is CASSEAGGDTGELFF. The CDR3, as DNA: TGTGCCAGCAGTGAAGCGGGCGGGGACACCGGGGAGCTGTTTTTT.